This is a list of T cell receptor beta chains from one sample in a study of siplizumab effects on memory and regulatory T cells. Repertoires were generated with immunoSEQ multiplex PCR, while TCRdb's copy carries only in-frame clones and drops some. In the table there are approximately 52,000 clones, under 98% of which are singletons. Sequenced: naive CD4+ T cells sorted from blood. These receptors were collected from a human donor in good health. CDR3s include the opening cysteine and the closing phenylalanine or tryptophan. The D gene is left open where the match is weak. Only some rows state a clone size, as once, few, many or a class for expanded clones.

>NA|NA|TRBV28|TRBJ2-1
TGTGCCAGCAGTTTGGGCGGGCCCAATGAGCAGTTCTTC
CASSLGGPNEQFF
>NA|NA|TRBV4-1|TRBJ2-4
TGCGCCAGCAGCCAGGGGATAGCGCGCGTAGCCAAAAACATTCAGTACTTC
CASSQGIARVAKNIQYF
>NA|once|TRBV10-2|TRBJ2-5
TGCGCCAGCACCCAGGACACCCAATCTCAAGAGACCCAGTACTTC
CASTQDTQSQETQYF
>NA|NA|TRBV9|TRBJ1-3
TGTGCCAGCAGCGTAGATGCAGGCGACTCTGGAAACACCATATATTTT
CASSVDAGDSGNTIYF
>NA|NA|TRBV10-3|TRBJ1-4
TGTGCCATCAGCCCGACAGTAACTAATGAAAAACTGTTTTTT
CAISPTVTNEKLFF
>NA|NA|TRBV5-1|TRBJ1-2
TGCGCCAGCAGCGCCGCAGGGGAGTATGGCTACACCTTC
CASSAAGEYGYTF
>NA|NA|TRBV6-1|TRBJ1-1
TGTGCCAGCAGTGAATACGGCCCCCCGACAGGATCGAACACTGAAGCTTTCTTT
CASSEYGPPTGSNTEAFF
>NA|NA|TRBV6-1|TRBJ1-2
TGTGCCAGCAGTGAACAGGTTTATGGCTACACCTTC
CASSEQVYGYTF
>NA|NA|TRBV5-1|TRBJ2-2
TGCGCCAGCAGCTTGGCCCCACAGGGTTTGGCCGGGGAGCTGTTTTTT
CASSLAPQGLAGELFF
>NA|once|TRBV5-1|TRBJ2-4
TGCGCCAGCAGCTTGCCTCAGGGCAGAAACATTCAGTACTTC
CASSLPQGRNIQYF
>NA|NA|TRBV7-2|TRBJ2-3
TGTGCCAGCAGCCCCGGGGTTAGCACAGATACGCAGTATTTT
CASSPGVSTDTQYF
>TRBD1|NA|TRBV7-9|TRBJ2-7
TGTGCCAGCACTCCCGGGACAGGGGTCGAGCAGTACTTC
CASTPGTGVEQYF
>NA|NA|TRBV7-3|TRBJ2-6
TGTGCCAGCAGCTTAACGCGACAGCTCTCTGGGGCCAACGTCCTGACTTTC
CASSLTRQLSGANVLTF
>TRBD2|NA|TRBV6-1|TRBJ2-2
TGTGCCAGCATATTCGGGGGGGTGACCGGGGAGCTGTTTTTT
CASIFGGVTGELFF
>NA|NA|TRBV11-3|TRBJ1-3
TGTGCCAGCAGCCTTACGCGAAACACCATATATTTT
CASSLTRNTIYF
>TRBD1|NA|TRBV4-1|TRBJ2-6
TGCGCCAGCAGCCACGGACAGGCCCCGCCGGGGGCCAACGTCCTGACTTTC
CASSHGQAPPGANVLTF
>TRBD2|NA|TRBV27|TRBJ2-3
TGTGCCAGCAGTTTTTTGACTAGCCCGGGAGATACGCAGTATTTT
CASSFLTSPGDTQYF
>NA|NA|TRBV7-9|TRBJ2-3
TGTGCCAGCAGCTTGATGGTTAGCACAGATACGCAGTATTTT
CASSLMVSTDTQYF
>NA|NA|TRBV27|TRBJ1-1
TGTGCCAGCAGTTTGGCGGGGAGAGACACTGAAGCTTTCTTT
CASSLAGRDTEAFF
>NA|once|TRBV18|TRBJ1-4
TGTGCCAGCTCACCAAGTGTCGGACCGGATGAAAAACTGTTTTTT
CASSPSVGPDEKLFF
>TRBD1|NA|TRBV9|TRBJ1-3
TGTGCCAGCAGCTTCGGGACAGGGTCTTTTCGAAACACCATATATTTT
CASSFGTGSFRNTIYF
>NA|NA|TRBV27|TRBJ1-2
TGTGCCAGCAGTTTCCGGGGACTTGAGGACGGCTACACCTTC
CASSFRGLEDGYTF
>TRBD1|NA|TRBV7-2|TRBJ1-4
TGTGCCAGCAGCTACACCGGGACAGATAATGAAAAACTGTTTTTT
CASSYTGTDNEKLFF
>NA|NA|TRBV30|TRBJ1-3
TGTGCCTGGAACCCTAGCTCTGGAAACACCATATATTTT
CAWNPSSGNTIYF
>TRBD1|NA|TRBV7-9|TRBJ2-4
TGTGCCAGCAGCTTAGCATATAGGGGGCCAGGAAACATTCAGTACTTC
CASSLAYRGPGNIQYF
>NA|NA|TRBV5-1|TRBJ1-6
TGCGCCAGCAGCTTGGAAGGCAGTGACTATAATTCACCCCTCCACTTT
CASSLEGSDYNSPLHF
>TRBD2|NA|TRBV14|TRBJ2-7
TGTGCCAGCAGCCAGGAACCGACTAGCGGGAGGTCCTACGAGCAGTACTTC
CASSQEPTSGRSYEQYF
>TRBD1|NA|TRBV11-2|TRBJ2-6
TGTGCCAGCAGCCCGAACAGGGGGCGCTATACTGGGGCCAACGTCCTGACTTTC
CASSPNRGRYTGANVLTF
>NA|once|TRBV29-1|TRBJ2-3
TGCAGCGTTTTTCACACAGATACGCAGTATTTT
CSVFHTDTQYF
>TRBD1|NA|TRBV5-3|TRBJ2-3
TGTGCCAGAAGCAGGAGAGGACAGGGGGTAACAGATACGCAGTATTTT
CARSRRGQGVTDTQYF
>NA|NA|TRBV30|TRBJ1-4
TGTGCCTGGAGTGGGACCCCGGGGGAAAAACTGTTTTTT
CAWSGTPGEKLFF
>NA|NA|TRBV9|TRBJ2-1
TGTGCCAGCAGCGTAGTGTCTAATACGGGGGTAGAGCAGTTCTTC
CASSVVSNTGVEQFF
>NA|NA|TRBV18|TRBJ2-7
TGTGCCAGCTCACCTCCCCGGGGGATTGCCTACGAGCAGTACTTC
CASSPPRGIAYEQYF
>NA|NA|TRBV10-3|TRBJ1-2
TGTGCCACAGAGCCAAGCAGGGCCGCCAACTATGGCTACACCTTC
CATEPSRAANYGYTF
>TRBD2|NA|TRBV7-2|TRBJ2-3
TGTGCCAGCAGCGACAGCGGGAGATCCACAGATACGCAGTATTTT
CASSDSGRSTDTQYF
>NA|NA|TRBV6-5|TRBJ1-2
TGTGCCAGCAGGGACACGGTGGATGGCTACACCTTC
CASRDTVDGYTF
>NA|once|TRBV7-3|TRBJ1-1
TGTGCCAGCAGCCCAACAGGGTTACTGAACACTGAAGCTTTCTTT
CASSPTGLLNTEAFF
>NA|NA|TRBV7-2|TRBJ2-7
TGTGCCAGCAGTCCCTTGAGGGTAGGCGAGCAGTACTTC
CASSPLRVGEQYF
>NA|NA|TRBV5-6|TRBJ2-3
TGTGCCAGCAGCCCCTACAGGGGGAGGGCAGATACGCAGTATTTT
CASSPYRGRADTQYF
>NA|NA|TRBV28|TRBJ2-3
TGTGCCAGCAGCAACCGGAGGGCGGGGCAAATAGATACGCAGTATTTT
CASSNRRAGQIDTQYF
>NA|NA|TRBV28|TRBJ2-6
TGTGCCAGCACCCACGCAGGCCTCTCTGGGGCCAACGTCCTGACTTTC
CASTHAGLSGANVLTF
>TRBD1|NA|TRBV7-2|TRBJ2-7
TGTGCCAGCAGCTTAGCCTCCGGACAGGGGTCCCACGAGCAGTACTTC
CASSLASGQGSHEQYF
>TRBD1|once|TRBV19|TRBJ2-3
TGTGCCAGTAGTATGGGACAGGGAGGCGATACGCAGTATTTT
CASSMGQGGDTQYF
>NA|NA|TRBV4-1|TRBJ2-1
TGCGCCAGCAGCCAAGAATCGGCCCCCCACAATGAGCAGTTCTTC
CASSQESAPHNEQFF